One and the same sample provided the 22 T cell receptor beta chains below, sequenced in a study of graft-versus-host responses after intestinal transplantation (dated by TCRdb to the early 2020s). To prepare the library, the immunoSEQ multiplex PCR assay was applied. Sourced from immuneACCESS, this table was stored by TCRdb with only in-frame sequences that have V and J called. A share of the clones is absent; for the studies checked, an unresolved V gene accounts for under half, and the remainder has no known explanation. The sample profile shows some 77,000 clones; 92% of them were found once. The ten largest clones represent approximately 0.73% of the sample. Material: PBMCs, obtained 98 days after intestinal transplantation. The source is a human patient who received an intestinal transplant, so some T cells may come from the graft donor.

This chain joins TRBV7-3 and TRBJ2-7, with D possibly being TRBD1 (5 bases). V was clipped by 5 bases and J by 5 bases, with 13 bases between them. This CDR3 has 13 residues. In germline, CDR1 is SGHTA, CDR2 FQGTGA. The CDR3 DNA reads TGTGCCAGCAGCAGAGGCCAAGGGGACGAGCAGTACTTC. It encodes CASSRGQGDEQYF.

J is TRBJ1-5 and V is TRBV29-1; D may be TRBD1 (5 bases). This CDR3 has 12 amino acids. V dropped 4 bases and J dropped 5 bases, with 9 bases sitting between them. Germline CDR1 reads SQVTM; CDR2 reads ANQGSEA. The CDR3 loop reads CSVVGEDQPQHF. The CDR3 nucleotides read TGCAGCGTTGTGGGGGAAGATCAGCCCCAGCATTTT.

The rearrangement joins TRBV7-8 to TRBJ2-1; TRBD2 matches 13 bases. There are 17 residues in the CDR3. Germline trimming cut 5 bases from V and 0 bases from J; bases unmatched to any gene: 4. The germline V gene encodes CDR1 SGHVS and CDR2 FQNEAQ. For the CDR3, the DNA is TGTGCCAGCAGCACCGGGACTAGCGGGGCCTCCTACAATGAGCAGTTCTTC. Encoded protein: CASSTGTSGASYNEQFF.

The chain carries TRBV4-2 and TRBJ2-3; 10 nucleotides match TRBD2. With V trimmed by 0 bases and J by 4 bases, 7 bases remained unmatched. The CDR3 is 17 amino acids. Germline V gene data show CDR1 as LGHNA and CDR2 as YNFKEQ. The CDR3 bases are TGTGCCAGCAGCCAAGAAGGCCTAGCGGGAGTCTCAGATACGCAGTATTTT. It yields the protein CASSQEGLAGVSDTQYF.

CDR3 protein: CASSQAAGTQYF. CDR3 DNA sequence: TGTGCCAGCAGCCAAGCAGCGGGGACGCAGTATTTT. The V gene is TRBV14, the J gene TRBJ2-3, with TRBD2 matching over 7 bases. Trimming removed 1 base from V and 9 bases from J; junction bases left unmatched: 1. The germline V gene has CDR1 SGHDN and CDR2 FVKESK. The CDR3 sequence is 12 residues long.

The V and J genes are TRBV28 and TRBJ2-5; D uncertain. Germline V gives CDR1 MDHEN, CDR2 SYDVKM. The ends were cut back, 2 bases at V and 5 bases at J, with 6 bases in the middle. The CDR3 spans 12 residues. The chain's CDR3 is CASSLGPETQYF. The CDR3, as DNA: TGTGCCAGCAGTTTAGGGCCCGAGACCCAGTACTTC.

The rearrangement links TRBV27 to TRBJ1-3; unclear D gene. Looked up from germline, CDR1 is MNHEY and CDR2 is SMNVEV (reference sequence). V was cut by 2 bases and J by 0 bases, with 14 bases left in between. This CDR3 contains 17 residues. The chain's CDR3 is CASSLRAGFTSGNTIYF. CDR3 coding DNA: TGTGCCAGCAGTTTAAGGGCCGGATTTACCTCTGGAAACACCATATATTTT.

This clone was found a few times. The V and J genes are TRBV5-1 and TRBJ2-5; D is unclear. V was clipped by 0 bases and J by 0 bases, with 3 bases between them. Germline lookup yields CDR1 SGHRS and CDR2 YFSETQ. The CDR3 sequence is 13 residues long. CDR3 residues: CASSLEDQETQYF. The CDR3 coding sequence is TGCGCCAGCAGCTTGGAGGACCAAGAGACCCAGTACTTC.

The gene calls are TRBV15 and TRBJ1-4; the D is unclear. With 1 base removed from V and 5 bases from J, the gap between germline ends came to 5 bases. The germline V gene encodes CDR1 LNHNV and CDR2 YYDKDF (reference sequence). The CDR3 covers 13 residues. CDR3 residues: CATSRVGNEKLFF. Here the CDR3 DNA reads TGTGCCACCAGCAGAGTTGGAAATGAAAAACTGTTTTTT.

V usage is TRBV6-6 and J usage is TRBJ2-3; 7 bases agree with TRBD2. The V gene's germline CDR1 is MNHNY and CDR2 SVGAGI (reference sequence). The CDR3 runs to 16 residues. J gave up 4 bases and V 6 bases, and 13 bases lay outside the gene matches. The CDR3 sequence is CASSLGLGGVSDTQYF. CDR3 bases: TGTGCCAGCAGCCTCGGACTAGGAGGTGTGTCAGATACGCAGTATTTT.

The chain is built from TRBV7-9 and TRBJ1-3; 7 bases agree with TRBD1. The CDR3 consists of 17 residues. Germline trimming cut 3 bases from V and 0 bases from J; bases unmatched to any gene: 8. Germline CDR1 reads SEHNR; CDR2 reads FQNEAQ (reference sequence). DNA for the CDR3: TGTGCCAGCAGCTTGCCTAGGGGACAGTTCTCTGGAAACACCATATATTTT. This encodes CASSLPRGQFSGNTIYF.

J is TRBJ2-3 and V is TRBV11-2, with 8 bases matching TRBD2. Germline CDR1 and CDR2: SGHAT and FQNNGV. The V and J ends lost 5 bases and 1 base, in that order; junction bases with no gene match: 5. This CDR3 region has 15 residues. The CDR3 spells CASSNSGTGTDTQYF. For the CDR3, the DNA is TGTGCCAGCAGCAATAGCGGGACTGGCACAGATACGCAGTATTTT.

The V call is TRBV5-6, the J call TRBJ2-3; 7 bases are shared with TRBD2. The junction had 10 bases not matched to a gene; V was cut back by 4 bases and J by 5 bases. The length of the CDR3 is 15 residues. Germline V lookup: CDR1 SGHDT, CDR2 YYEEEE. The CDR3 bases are TGTGCCAGCAGCCCGCTGGGAGGGGTGGGAGATACGCAGTATTTT. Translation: CASSPLGGVGDTQYF. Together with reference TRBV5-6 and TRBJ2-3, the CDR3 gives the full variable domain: DAGVTQSPTHLIKTRGQQVTLRCSPKSGHDTVSWYQQALGQGPQFIFQYYEEEERQRGNFPDRFSGHQFPNYSSELNVNALLLGDSALYLCASSPLGGVGDTQYFGPGTRLTVL.

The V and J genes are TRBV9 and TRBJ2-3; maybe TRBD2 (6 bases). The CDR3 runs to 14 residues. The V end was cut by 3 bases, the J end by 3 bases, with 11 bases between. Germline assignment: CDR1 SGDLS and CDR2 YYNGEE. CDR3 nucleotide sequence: TGTGCCAGCAGCGACGCGCTAGCGACAGATACGCAGTATTTT. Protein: CASSDALATDTQYF.

In DNA form, the CDR3 reads TGCAGTGCTAGAGATCGGGGCGGCTACACCTTC. Its protein is CSARDRGGYTF. This chain joins TRBV20-1 and TRBJ1-2, with D perhaps TRBD1 (5 bases). CDR3 length equals 11 residues. The V end lost 0 bases, the J end lost 8 bases, and 7 bases lay between the germline ends. Germline V lookup: CDR1 DFQATT, CDR2 SNEGSKA (reference sequence).

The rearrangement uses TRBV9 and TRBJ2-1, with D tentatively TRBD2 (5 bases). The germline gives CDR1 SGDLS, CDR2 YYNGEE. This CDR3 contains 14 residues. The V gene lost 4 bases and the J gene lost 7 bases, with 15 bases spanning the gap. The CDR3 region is CASSLASGVNEQFF. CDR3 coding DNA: TGTGCCAGCAGCCTCGCCTCCGGGGTTAATGAGCAGTTCTTC.

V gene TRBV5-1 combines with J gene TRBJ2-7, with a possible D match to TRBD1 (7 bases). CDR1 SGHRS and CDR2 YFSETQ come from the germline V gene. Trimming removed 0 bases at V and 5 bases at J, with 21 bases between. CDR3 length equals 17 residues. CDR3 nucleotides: TGCGCCAGCAGCTTGGAATCCGCCCGACAGGGAGGCCACGAGCAGTACTTC. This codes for CASSLESARQGGHEQYF.

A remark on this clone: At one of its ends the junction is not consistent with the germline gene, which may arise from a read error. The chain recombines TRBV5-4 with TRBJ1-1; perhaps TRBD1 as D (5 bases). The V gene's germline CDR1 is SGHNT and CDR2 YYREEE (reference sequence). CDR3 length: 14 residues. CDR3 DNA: TGTGCCAGCAGCTTGGAACAGGTGAACACTGAAGCTTCCTTT. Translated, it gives CASSLEQVNTEASF. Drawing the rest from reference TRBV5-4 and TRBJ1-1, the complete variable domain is ETGVTQSPTHLIKTRGQQVTLRCSSQSGHNTVSWYQQALGQGPQFIFQYYREEENGRGNFPPRFSGLQFPNYSSELNVNALELDDSALYLCASSLEQVNTEASFGQGTRLTVV.

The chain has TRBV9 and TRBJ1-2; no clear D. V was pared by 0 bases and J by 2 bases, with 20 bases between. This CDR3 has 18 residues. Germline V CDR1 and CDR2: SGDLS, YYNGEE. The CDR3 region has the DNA TGTGCCAGCAGCGTAGGGTTCTCTTTGGTCCAGGAGAACTATGGCTACACCTTC. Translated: CASSVGFSLVQENYGYTF. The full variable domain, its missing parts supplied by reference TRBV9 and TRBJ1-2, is DSGVTQTPKHLITATGQRVTLRCSPRSGDLSVYWYQQSLDQGLQFLIQYYNGEERAKGNILERFSAQQFPDLHSELNLSSLELGDSALYFCASSVGFSLVQENYGYTFGSGTRLTVV.

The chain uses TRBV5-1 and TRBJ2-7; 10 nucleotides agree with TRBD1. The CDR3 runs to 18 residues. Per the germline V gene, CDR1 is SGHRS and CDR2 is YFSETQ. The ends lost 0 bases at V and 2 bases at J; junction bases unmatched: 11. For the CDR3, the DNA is TGCGCCAGCAGCTTGGGTGGAGGCGGGACAGGGGTCCCCTACGAGCAGTACTTC. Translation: CASSLGGGGTGVPYEQYF.

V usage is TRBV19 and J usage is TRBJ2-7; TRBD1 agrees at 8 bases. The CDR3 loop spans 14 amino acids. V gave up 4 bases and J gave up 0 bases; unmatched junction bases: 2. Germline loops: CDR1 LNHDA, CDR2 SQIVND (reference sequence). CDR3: CASSRTGLSYEQYF. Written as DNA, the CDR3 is TGTGCCAGTAGTAGGACAGGGCTCTCCTACGAGCAGTACTTC.

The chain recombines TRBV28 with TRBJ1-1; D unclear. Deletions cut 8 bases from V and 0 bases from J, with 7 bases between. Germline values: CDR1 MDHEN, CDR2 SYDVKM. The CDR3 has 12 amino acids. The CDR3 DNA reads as TGTGCCAGCTCGGACTTGAACACTGAAGCTTTCTTT. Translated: CASSDLNTEAFF.